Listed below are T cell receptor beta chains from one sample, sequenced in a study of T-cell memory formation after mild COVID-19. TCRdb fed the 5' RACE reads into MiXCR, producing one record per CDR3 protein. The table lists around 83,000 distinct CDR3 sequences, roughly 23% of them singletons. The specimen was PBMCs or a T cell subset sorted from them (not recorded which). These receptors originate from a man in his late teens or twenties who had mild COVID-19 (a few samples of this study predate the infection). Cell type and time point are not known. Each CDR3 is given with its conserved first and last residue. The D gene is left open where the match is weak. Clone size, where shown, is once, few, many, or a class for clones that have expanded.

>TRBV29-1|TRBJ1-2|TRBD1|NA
CSIPGQLNYGYTF
TGCAGCATTCCGGGACAGCTTAACTATGGCTACACCTTC
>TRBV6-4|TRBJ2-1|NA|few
CASSDFGLGNEQFF
TGTGCCAGCAGTGACTTTGGGCTAGGCAATGAGCAGTTCTTC
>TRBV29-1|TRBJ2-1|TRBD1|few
CSARTGYVNEQFF
TGCAGCGCCCGGACAGGGTATGTCAATGAGCAGTTCTTC
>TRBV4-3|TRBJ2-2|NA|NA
CASSQDFQGRTGELFF
TGCGCCAGCAGCCAAGATTTTCAGGGGCGCACCGGGGAGCTGTTTTTT
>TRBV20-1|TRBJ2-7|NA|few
CSAPEEDSYEQYF
TGCAGTGCTCCGGAGGAGGATTCCTACGAGCAGTACTTC
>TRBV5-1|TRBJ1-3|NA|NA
CASSLDQGTGNTIYF
TGCGCCAGCAGCTTGGACCAGGGAACTGGAAACACCATATATTTT
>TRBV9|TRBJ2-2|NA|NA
CASSVAGTGELFF
TGTGCCAGCAGCGTAGCTGGCACCGGGGAGCTGTTTTTT
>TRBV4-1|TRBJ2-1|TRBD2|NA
CASSQGSGGFYNEQFF
TGCGCCAGCAGCCAAGGTAGCGGGGGGTTCTACAATGAGCAGTTCTTC
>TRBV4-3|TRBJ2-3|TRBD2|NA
CASSQFGLAGTDTQYF
TGCGCCAGCAGCCAATTCGGCCTAGCGGGCACAGATACGCAGTATTTT
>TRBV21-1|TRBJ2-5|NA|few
CASSKDEGTAYLSQETQYF
TGTGCCAGCAGCAAAGACGAGGGGACAGCTTATCTTTCCCAAGAGACCCAGTACTTC
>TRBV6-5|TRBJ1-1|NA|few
CASSYVGDTEAFF
TGTGCCAGCAGTTATGTTGGGGACACTGAAGCTTTCTTT
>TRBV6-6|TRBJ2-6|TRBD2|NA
CASSATSAGANVLTF
TGTGCCAGCAGCGCCACTAGCGCTGGGGCCAACGTCCTGACTTTC
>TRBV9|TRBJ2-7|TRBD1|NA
CASSGDSNTYEQYF
TGTGCCAGCAGCGGGGACAGCAACACCTACGAGCAGTACTTC
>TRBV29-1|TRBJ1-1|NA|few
CSVVYPWGGEVDTEAFF
TGCAGCGTTGTTTATCCCTGGGGGGGGGAGGTTGACACTGAAGCTTTCTTT
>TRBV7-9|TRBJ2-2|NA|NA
CASSLVRPNTGELFF
TGTGCCAGCAGCTTAGTACGGCCGAACACCGGGGAGCTGTTTTTT
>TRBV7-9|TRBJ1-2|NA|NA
CASSSPGLTNYGYTF
TGTGCCAGCAGCTCGCCAGGGTTAACTAACTATGGCTACACCTTC
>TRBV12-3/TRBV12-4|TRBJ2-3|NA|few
CASRDNTDTQYF
TGTGCCAGCAGAGACAACACAGATACGCAGTATTTT
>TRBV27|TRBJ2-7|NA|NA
CASSRAGEDYEQYF
TGTGCCAGCAGTCGAGCAGGGGAAGATTACGAGCAGTACTTC
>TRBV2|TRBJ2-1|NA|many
CASTPFKGTYNEQFF
TGTGCCAGCACCCCGTTTAAAGGAACGTACAATGAGCAGTTCTTC
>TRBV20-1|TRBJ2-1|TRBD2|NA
CSAGLAGLKTYNEQFF
TGCAGTGCTGGACTAGCGGGGCTCAAAACCTACAATGAGCAGTTCTTC
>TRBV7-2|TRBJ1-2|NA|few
CASSPGGGGYTF
TGTGCCAGCAGCCCCGGTGGAGGAGGCTACACCTTC
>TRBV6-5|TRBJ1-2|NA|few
CASSYSNYGYTF
TGTGCCAGCAGTTACTCGAACTATGGCTACACCTTC
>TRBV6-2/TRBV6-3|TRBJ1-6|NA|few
CASSRDENSPLHF
TGTGCCAGCAGCCGGGACGAAAATTCACCCCTCCACTTT
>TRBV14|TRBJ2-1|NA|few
CASSQTGSENEQFF
TGTGCCAGCAGCCAAACAGGATCTGAAAATGAGCAGTTCTTC
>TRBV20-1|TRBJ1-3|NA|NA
CSAREAGAGNTIYF
TGCAGTGCTAGAGAGGCAGGAGCTGGAAACACCATATATTTT
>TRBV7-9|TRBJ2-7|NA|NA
CASSYGGGEQYF
TGTGCCAGCAGCTACGGGGGTGGGGAGCAGTACTTC
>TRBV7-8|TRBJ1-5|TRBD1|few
CASSHPGTGAGGNQPQHF
TGTGCCAGCAGCCATCCCGGGACAGGGGCCGGGGGGAATCAGCCCCAGCATTTT
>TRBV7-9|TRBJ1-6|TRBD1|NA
CASSLSAGGGSPLHF
TGTGCCAGCAGTTTAAGTGCAGGGGGCGGTTCACCCCTCCACTTT
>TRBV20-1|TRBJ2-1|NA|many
CSPGTLTGYEQFF
TGCAGTCCAGGGACCCTCACAGGGTATGAGCAGTTCTTC
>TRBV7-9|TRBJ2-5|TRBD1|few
CASRTGTGEETQYF
TGTGCCAGCAGAACCGGGACAGGGGAAGAGACCCAGTACTTC
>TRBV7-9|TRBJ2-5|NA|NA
CASSLRGEGGFLETQYF
TGTGCCAGCAGCTTAAGGGGGGAAGGAGGTTTTCTGGAGACCCAGTACTTC
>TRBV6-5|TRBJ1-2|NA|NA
CASSYPSGNGYTF
TGTGCCAGCAGTTACCCGTCAGGGAATGGCTACACCTTC
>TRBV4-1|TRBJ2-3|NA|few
CASSQQGTDTQYF
TGCGCCAGCAGCCAACAGGGCACAGATACGCAGTATTTT
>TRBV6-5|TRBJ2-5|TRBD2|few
CASASNSGGQETQYF
TGTGCCAGCGCCAGCAATAGCGGGGGTCAAGAGACCCAGTACTTC
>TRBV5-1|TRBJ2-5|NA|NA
CASSLGSWDRETQYF
TGCGCCAGCAGCTTGGGGTCCTGGGATCGGGAGACCCAGTACTTC
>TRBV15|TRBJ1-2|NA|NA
CATKPASGNYGYTF
TGTGCCACCAAGCCAGCCAGTGGGAACTATGGCTACACCTTC